This TCR beta chain comes out of a study of immune evolution from preneoplasia to lung adenocarcinoma. About this clone itself: Its antigen is currently unknown.

TCRdb's table, derived via immunoSEQ multiplex PCR, lists solely in-frame clones and lacks some. The sample has about 6,500 clones; roughly 80% are singletons. Study observations and caveats: Clonality was highest in normal lung, lower in later-stage lesions apparently.

Nucleic acids came from premalignant or tumor cells enriched by macro-dissection. Germline V lookup: CDR1 SGHRS, CDR2 YFSETQ. The ends were cut back, 0 bases at V and 1 base at J, with 12 bases in the middle. This CDR3 is built from 16 residues. The clonotype comes from a person aged 55 to 69 with lung adenocarcinoma. V usage is TRBV5-1 and J usage is TRBJ2-3, with D possibly being TRBD1 or TRBD2 (5 bases each). The sequencing input was FFPE invasive lung adenocarcinoma tissue. For the CDR3, the DNA is TGCGCCAGCAGCTTGGCCGGGACGAGAGGCACAGATACGCAGTATTTT. Amino acid sequence: CASSLAGTRGTDTQYF.